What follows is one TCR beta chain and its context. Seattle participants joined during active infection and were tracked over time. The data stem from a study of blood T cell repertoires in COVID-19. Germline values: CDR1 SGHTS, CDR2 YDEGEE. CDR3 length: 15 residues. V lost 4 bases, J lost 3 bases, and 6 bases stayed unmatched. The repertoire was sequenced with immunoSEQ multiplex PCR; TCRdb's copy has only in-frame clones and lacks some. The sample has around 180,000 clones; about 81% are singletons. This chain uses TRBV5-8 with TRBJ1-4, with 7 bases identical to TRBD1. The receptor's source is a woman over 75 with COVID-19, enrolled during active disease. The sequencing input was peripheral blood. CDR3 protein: CASSDYRGSNEKLFF. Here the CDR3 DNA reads TGTGCCAGCAGCGATTACAGGGGATCTAATGAAAAACTGTTTTTT.